Sequencing of this T cell receptor (beta chain) was carried out in a study of PD-L1 blockade in urothelial cancer. On the study more broadly: Men with urothelial cancer arising in the bladder made up most of the 29 patients. At 6 weeks and at 3 weeks (second dose) after treatment start, blood was analyzed.

The CDR3 loop spans 15 amino acids. Germline V CDR1 and CDR2: SSHAT, FNYEAQ (reference sequence). This sample's time point: peripheral blood 6 weeks after treatment start. The study enrolled patients with locally advanced or metastatic urothelial carcinoma. Assay used: immunoSEQ multiplex PCR; TCRdb lists only in-frame clones, some missing. The sample includes more than 60,000 clones, about 90% of them seen just once. This clone appeared a few times. A junction end diverges from the germline sequence, so it may reflect a read error. This chain joins TRBV7-7 and TRBJ2-1; D remains ambiguous. The material was PBMCs, obtained around atezolizumab (anti-PD-L1) treatment. The receptor was derived from a man aged 55 to 69 with urothelial cancer. The CDR3 spells CASSLDPSSYNEQFF. In DNA form, the CDR3 reads TGTGCTAGCAGCTTAGACCCGAGCTCCTACAATGAGCAGTTCTTC.